This note documents a single TCR beta chain sequence. The data belong to a study of blood T cell repertoires in COVID-19. Study-level background: COVID-19 samples, acute and convalescent, were from the United States, Italy and Spain. T cells, B-cell-depleted T cells, or PBMCs provided the cDNA or gDNA that served as material.

Germline CDR1 and CDR2: MNHEY and SVGAGI. Between the trimmed V and J ends, which lost 6 bases and 0 bases, there was a span of 12 bases. The CDR3 is made up of 15 amino acids. Under the authors' procedure: Estimation of nucleated cell counts was performed using reference gene primer amplification. Clones were read by immunoSEQ multiplex PCR, and TCRdb kept only the in-frame ones, dropping some. Clone size and the V and J calls come from that table; the DNA yielded D and trimming. This table has some 250,000 clones, 86% appearing once. Sequenced: peripheral blood. The TCR originated in a man aged 25 to 40 who had recovered from COVID-19. The rearrangement joins TRBV6-5 to TRBJ2-1, with D possibly TRBD2 on 7 matching bases. CDR3 nucleotide sequence: TGTGCCAGCAGCCTCGGGGGGCACTCCTACAATGAGCAGTTCTTC. Amino acid sequence: CASSLGGHSYNEQFF.